This is a list of T cell receptor beta chains from one sample in a study of T-cell reconstitution after alpha-beta-depleted transplantation in children. One entry per CDR3 protein, called by TCRdb with MiXCR from the PCR reads. The table has over 100,000 distinct CDR3 sequences, 10% seen once. The input for sequencing was PBMCs, taken before TCRalphabeta/CD19-depleted stem cell transplant. These receptors came from a boy between 2 and 10 years old with acute lymphoblastic leukemia, due to receive a stem cell transplant. The CDR3 runs from the conserved cysteine through the conserved F or W. A D gene is named only where the DNA matches it firmly. The size field is filled for only some rows; it gives once, few, many or a size class.

v_gene: TRBV18; d_gene: TRBD2; j_gene: TRBJ2-7; abundance: NA; CDR3aa: CASSPTSGRGTEQYF; CDR3nt: TGTGCCAGCTCACCGACGAGCGGGAGGGGTACCGAGCAGTACTTC
v_gene: TRBV20-1; d_gene: NA; j_gene: TRBJ2-5; abundance: many; CDR3aa: CSARGRDKLETQYF; CDR3nt: TGCAGTGCTAGAGGTCGGGACAAATTAGAGACCCAGTACTTC
v_gene: TRBV29-1; d_gene: NA; j_gene: TRBJ2-1; abundance: few; CDR3aa: CSVGRISYNEQFF; CDR3nt: TGCAGCGTTGGTCGTATCTCCTACAATGAGCAGTTCTTC
v_gene: TRBV12-3/TRBV12-4; d_gene: NA; j_gene: TRBJ1-2; abundance: NA; CDR3aa: CASSFPSGAGSYGYTF; CDR3nt: TGTGCCAGCAGTTTTCCCTCCGGGGCTGGGTCCTATGGCTACACCTTC
v_gene: TRBV7-3; d_gene: TRBD2; j_gene: TRBJ2-2; abundance: NA; CDR3aa: CASSPIVASGSGGELFF; CDR3nt: TGTGCCAGCAGCCCAATAGTGGCTAGCGGGAGTGGAGGGGAGCTGTTTTTT
v_gene: TRBV7-6; d_gene: NA; j_gene: TRBJ2-5; abundance: few; CDR3aa: CASSPNNKQTQYF; CDR3nt: TGTGCCAGCAGCCCTAACAACAAGCAGACCCAGTACTTC
v_gene: TRBV29-1; d_gene: NA; j_gene: TRBJ2-1; abundance: NA; CDR3aa: CSVDSGQGGEQFF; CDR3nt: TGCAGCGTCGACTCGGGTCAGGGCGGTGAGCAGTTCTTC
v_gene: TRBV5-1; d_gene: NA; j_gene: TRBJ2-1; abundance: NA; CDR3aa: CASSGGPTENEQFF; CDR3nt: TGCGCCAGCAGCGGGGGACCCACAGAGAATGAGCAGTTCTTC
v_gene: TRBV20-1; d_gene: NA; j_gene: TRBJ2-2; abundance: many; CDR3aa: CSARDPGVGETGELFF; CDR3nt: TGCAGTGCTAGAGATCCTGGGGTGGGGGAGACCGGGGAGCTGTTTTTT
v_gene: TRBV3-1; d_gene: TRBD2; j_gene: TRBJ2-2; abundance: many; CDR3aa: CASSQSLAAGELFF; CDR3nt: TGTGCCAGCAGCCAAAGTCTAGCGGCCGGGGAGCTGTTTTTT
v_gene: TRBV29-1; d_gene: TRBD2; j_gene: TRBJ2-7; abundance: few; CDR3aa: CSVLAGITYEQYF; CDR3nt: TGCAGCGTTCTAGCGGGGATAACCTACGAGCAGTACTTC
v_gene: TRBV14; d_gene: TRBD1; j_gene: TRBJ1-1; abundance: NA; CDR3aa: CASSPRQGLNTEAFF; CDR3nt: TGTGCCAGCAGCCCTAGACAGGGTCTGAACACTGAAGCTTTCTTT
v_gene: TRBV2; d_gene: NA; j_gene: TRBJ2-7; abundance: NA; CDR3aa: CASSERLGNEQYF; CDR3nt: TGTGCCAGCAGTGAAAGATTAGGGAACGAGCAGTACTTC
v_gene: TRBV21-1; d_gene: NA; j_gene: TRBJ2-7; abundance: NA; CDR3aa: CASSNGRGSEQYF; CDR3nt: TGTGCCAGCAGCAATGGCCGAGGATCCGAGCAGTACTTC
v_gene: TRBV2; d_gene: TRBD1; j_gene: TRBJ1-2; abundance: few; CDR3aa: CASSPLGTENYGYTF; CDR3nt: TGTGCCAGCAGTCCGTTAGGGACAGAAAACTATGGCTACACCTTC
v_gene: TRBV7-9; d_gene: NA; j_gene: TRBJ1-1; abundance: few; CDR3aa: CASSLVLGSDTEAFF; CDR3nt: TGTGCCAGCAGCTTAGTTCTGGGTTCCGACACTGAAGCTTTCTTT
v_gene: TRBV20-1; d_gene: NA; j_gene: TRBJ1-2; abundance: NA; CDR3aa: CSARGRYGYTF; CDR3nt: TGCAGTGCTAGAGGGCGGTACGGCTACACCTTC
v_gene: TRBV27; d_gene: TRBD2; j_gene: TRBJ2-3; abundance: NA; CDR3aa: CASSSGTSGSLSTDTQYF; CDR3nt: TGTGCCAGCAGTTCCGGGACTAGCGGGAGCCTTAGCACAGATACGCAGTATTTT
v_gene: TRBV7-6; d_gene: TRBD2; j_gene: TRBJ2-1; abundance: many; CDR3aa: CASSAGTSVYNEQFF; CDR3nt: TGTGCCAGCAGCGCCGGGACTAGCGTCTACAATGAGCAGTTCTTC
v_gene: TRBV7-3; d_gene: NA; j_gene: TRBJ2-5; abundance: few; CDR3aa: CASSSSGQGETQYF; CDR3nt: TGTGCCAGCAGCTCCTCGGGACAAGGGGAGACCCAGTACTTC
v_gene: TRBV5-1; d_gene: TRBD1; j_gene: TRBJ2-1; abundance: many; CDR3aa: CASSYGTGALYEQFF; CDR3nt: TGCGCCAGCAGCTACGGGACAGGGGCCTTGTATGAGCAGTTCTTC
v_gene: TRBV18; d_gene: NA; j_gene: TRBJ2-5; abundance: many; CDR3aa: CASSPRRETQYF; CDR3nt: TGTGCCAGCTCACCACGAAGGGAGACCCAGTACTTC
v_gene: TRBV25-1; d_gene: TRBD2; j_gene: TRBJ2-1; abundance: few; CDR3aa: CASSEIGLAGFYEQFF; CDR3nt: TGTGCCAGCAGCGAGATCGGACTAGCGGGTTTTTATGAGCAGTTCTTC
v_gene: TRBV12-3/TRBV12-4; d_gene: TRBD2; j_gene: TRBJ2-7; abundance: many; CDR3aa: CASSQTSGSYEQYF; CDR3nt: TGTGCCAGCAGCCAGACTAGCGGGAGTTACGAGCAGTACTTC
v_gene: TRBV7-9; d_gene: TRBD2; j_gene: TRBJ2-5; abundance: few; CDR3aa: CASSFRLAPEETQYF; CDR3nt: TGTGCCAGCAGTTTCCGACTAGCGCCGGAAGAGACCCAGTACTTC